These T cell receptor beta chains were read from a single sample in a study of tumor and adjacent non-tumor tissue in lung cancer. MiXCR, applied by TCRdb to the multiplex PCR reads, yields one record per CDR3 protein. The sample carries 80,000 to 130,000 distinct CDR3 sequences, about 60% recorded once. Sample: distant non-tumor lung tissue. These receptors were collected from a man between 25 and 39 years old with non-small cell lung cancer. Both conserved end residues are trimmed from each CDR3.

CDR3aa: SPRLARGHNEQF
v_gene: TRBV20-1
j_gene: TRBJ2-1

CDR3aa: ARSWTGGVNTEAF
v_gene: TRBV6-6
j_gene: TRBJ1-1

CDR3aa: AGSFTMASGELF
v_gene: TRBV11-2
j_gene: TRBJ2-2

CDR3aa: SARDLLSEASVLT
v_gene: TRBV20-1
j_gene: TRBJ2-6

CDR3aa: SAQTGTGVLHEQF
v_gene: TRBV20-1
j_gene: TRBJ2-1

CDR3aa: ASSFPGRGYT
v_gene: TRBV28
j_gene: TRBJ1-2

CDR3aa: ASSSPTRKTSVNFRETQY
v_gene: TRBV6-2/TRBV6-3
j_gene: TRBJ2-5

CDR3aa: TSSPRGYDTEVF
v_gene: TRBV11-2
j_gene: TRBJ1-1

CDR3aa: TSSSGQGAGDTQY
v_gene: TRBV11-3
j_gene: TRBJ2-3

CDR3aa: ASSPRGYYGYT
v_gene: TRBV5-4
j_gene: TRBJ1-2

CDR3aa: ASSKGLNSGNTVY
v_gene: TRBV5-6
j_gene: TRBJ1-3

CDR3aa: TSSLRGRANEQF
v_gene: TRBV12-3/TRBV12-4
j_gene: TRBJ2-1

CDR3aa: SARELGERLF
v_gene: TRBV20-1
j_gene: TRBJ1-4

CDR3aa: ASTGFGVSETQY
v_gene: TRBV11-2
j_gene: TRBJ2-5

CDR3aa: ASSHPGTVVSYGYT
v_gene: TRBV7-2
j_gene: TRBJ1-2

CDR3aa: SAEGSTENGYT
v_gene: TRBV29-1
j_gene: TRBJ1-2

CDR3aa: ASHHWGTEAF
v_gene: TRBV10-3
j_gene: TRBJ1-1

CDR3aa: SARGWSGNTIY
v_gene: TRBV29-1
j_gene: TRBJ1-3